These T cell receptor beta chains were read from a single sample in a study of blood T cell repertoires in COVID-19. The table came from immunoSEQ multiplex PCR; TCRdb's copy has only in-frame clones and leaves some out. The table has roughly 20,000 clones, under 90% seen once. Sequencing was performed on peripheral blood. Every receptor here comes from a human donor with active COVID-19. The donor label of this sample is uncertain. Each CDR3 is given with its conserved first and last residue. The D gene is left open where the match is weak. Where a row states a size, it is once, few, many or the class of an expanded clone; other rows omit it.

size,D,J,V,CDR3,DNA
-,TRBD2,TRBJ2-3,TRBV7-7,CASSRDYTDTQYF,TGTGCTAGCAGCCGGGACTACACAGATACGCAGTATTTT
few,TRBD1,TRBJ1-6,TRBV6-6,CASSPDRGSSPLHF,TGTGCCAGCAGCCCCGACAGGGGTTCTTCACCCCTCCACTTT
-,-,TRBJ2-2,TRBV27,CASRQSGATGELFF,TGTGCCAGCAGACAATCAGGGGCCACCGGGGAGCTGTTTTTT
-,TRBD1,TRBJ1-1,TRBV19,CASSRRGGGNTEAFF,TGTGCCAGTAGTAGGAGAGGGGGCGGGAACACTGAAGCTTTCTTT
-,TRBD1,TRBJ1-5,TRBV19,CASTSDRGRHQPQHF,TGTGCCAGTACCTCGGACAGGGGGCGCCATCAGCCCCAGCATTTT
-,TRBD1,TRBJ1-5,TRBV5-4,CASSLGGQVDNQPQHF,TGTGCCAGCAGCTTGGGGGGACAGGTAGACAATCAGCCCCAGCATTTT
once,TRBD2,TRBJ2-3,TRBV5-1,CASRLAGGQITDTQYF,TGCGCCAGCCGACTCGCGGGGGGGCAAATCACAGATACGCAGTATTTT
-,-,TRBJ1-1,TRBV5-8,CPWVGESGNGLTEAFF,TGCCCATGGGTTGGTGAATCTGGTAACGGACTCACTGAAGCTTTCTTT
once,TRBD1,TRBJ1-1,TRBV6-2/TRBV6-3,CASSSPGQGNTEAFF,TGTGCCAGCAGTTCGCCCGGACAGGGGAACACTGAAGCTTTCTTT
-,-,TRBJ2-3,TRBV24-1,CATSDNRKRTDTQYF,TGTGCCACCAGTGATAACAGAAAACGCACAGATACGCAGTATTTT
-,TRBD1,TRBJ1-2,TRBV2,CASSELRQGDGYTF,TGTGCCAGCAGTGAATTGAGACAGGGGGATGGCTACACCTTC
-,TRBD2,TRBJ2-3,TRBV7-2,CASSVRKSGLETDTQYF,TGTGCCAGCAGCGTCAGGAAGTCGGGACTAGAAACAGATACGCAGTATTTT
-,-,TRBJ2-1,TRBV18,CASSPTGQGQFF,TGTGCCAGCTCACCTACAGGACAAGGGCAGTTCTTC
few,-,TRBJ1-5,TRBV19,CASSIQGSQPQHF,TGTGCCAGTAGTATACAGGGTAGTCAGCCCCAGCATTTT
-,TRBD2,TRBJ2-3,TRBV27,CASSFGTRGTDTQYF,TGTGCCAGCAGTTTTGGGACTAGGGGCACAGATACGCAGTATTTT
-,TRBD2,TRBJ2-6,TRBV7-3,CASSLRPGGSGANVLTF,TGTGCCAGCAGCTTAAGGCCGGGGGGATCTGGGGCCAACGTCCTGACTTTC
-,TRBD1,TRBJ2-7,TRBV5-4,CASSLGVSTGDWGQYF,TGTGCCAGCAGCTTGGGTGTTTCGACAGGGGATTGGGGGCAGTACTTC
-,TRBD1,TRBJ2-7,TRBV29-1,CSVVMDRGTQYF,TGCAGCGTTGTAATGGACAGGGGCACGCAGTACTTC
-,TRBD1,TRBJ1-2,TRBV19,CASSRDRADYGYTF,TGTGCCAGTAGTAGGGACAGGGCGGACTATGGCTACACCTTC
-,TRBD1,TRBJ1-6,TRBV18,CASSVGTATNNSPLHF,TGTGCCAGCTCGGTCGGGACAGCAACTAATAATTCACCCCTCCACTTT
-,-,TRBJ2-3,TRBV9,CASSDPIGKGTDTQYF,TGTGCCAGCAGCGACCCTATCGGGAAAGGTACAGATACGCAGTATTTT
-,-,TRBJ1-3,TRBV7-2,CASSPGRVGDTIYF,TGTGCCAGCAGCCCGGGCCGGGTGGGAGACACCATATATTTT
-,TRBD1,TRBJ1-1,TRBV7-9,CASSIGTVNTEAFF,TGTGCCAGCAGCATCGGGACAGTGAACACTGAAGCTTTCTTT
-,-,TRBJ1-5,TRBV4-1,CASSQDSLSRQPQHF,TGCGCCAGCAGCCAAGATAGTTTGAGTCGTCAGCCCCAGCATTTT
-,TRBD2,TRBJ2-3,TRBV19,CASNRRLAGGVSTDTQYF,TGTGCCAGTAACCGACGACTAGCGGGGGGGGTTAGCACAGATACGCAGTATTTT
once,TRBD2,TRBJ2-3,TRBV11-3,CASSWTSTDRRLYF,TGTGCCAGCAGCTGGACTAGCACAGACCGCCGTCTGTATTTT
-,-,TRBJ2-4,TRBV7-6,CASSLEYRSIQYF,TGTGCCAGCAGCTTAGAGTATAGAAGCATTCAGTACTTC
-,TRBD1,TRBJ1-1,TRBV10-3,CAIREGQMNTEAFF,TGTGCCATCAGGGAGGGACAGATGAACACTGAAGCTTTCTTT
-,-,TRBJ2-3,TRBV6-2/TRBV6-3,CASSYWSTGGTDTQYF,TGTGCCAGCAGTTACTGGTCTACCGGTGGCACAGATACGCAGTATTTT
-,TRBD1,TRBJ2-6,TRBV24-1,CATSDPGQGTSGANVLTF,TGTGCCACCAGTGATCCGGGACAGGGTACGTCTGGGGCCAACGTCCTGACTTTC
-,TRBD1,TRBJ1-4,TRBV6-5,CASSYRGRNEKLFF,TGTGCCAGCAGTTACAGGGGGCGAAATGAAAAACTGTTTTTT
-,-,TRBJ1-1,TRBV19,CASSIQRGSNTEAFF,TGTGCCAGTAGTATACAAAGGGGCTCAAACACTGAAGCTTTCTTT
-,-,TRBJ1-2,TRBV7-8,CASHPSSGYGYTF,TGTGCCAGCCATCCCAGTTCGGGCTATGGCTACACCTTC
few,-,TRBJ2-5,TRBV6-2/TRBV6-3,CASSYSEMETQYF,TGTGCCAGCAGTTACTCTGAGATGGAGACCCAGTACTTC
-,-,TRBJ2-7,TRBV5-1,CASSLVGGTEQYF,TGCGCCAGCAGCTTGGTGGGGGGTACCGAGCAGTACTTC
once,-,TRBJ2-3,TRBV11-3,CASSPSQVNGDTQYF,TGTGCCAGCAGCCCATCTCAAGTCAACGGGGATACGCAGTATTTT
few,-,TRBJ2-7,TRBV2,CATLLVRTYEQYF,TGTGCCACCTTGCTTGTGAGGACCTACGAGCAGTACTTC
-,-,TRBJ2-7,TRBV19,CASSMTPGSYEQYF,TGTGCCAGTAGTATGACCCCGGGATCCTACGAGCAGTACTTC
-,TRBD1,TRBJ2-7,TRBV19,CASSIWTGEPYEQYF,TGTGCCAGTAGTATCTGGACAGGGGAGCCCTACGAGCAGTACTTC
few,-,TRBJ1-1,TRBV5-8,CASSSLEAAYENTEAFF,TGTGCCAGCAGCTCGCTCGAGGCGGCGTACGAAAACACTGAAGCTTTCTTT
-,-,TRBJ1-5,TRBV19,CASTRQATVYSNQPQHF,TGTGCCAGTACACGACAGGCGACAGTATATAGCAATCAGCCCCAGCATTTT
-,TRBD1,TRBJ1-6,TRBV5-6,CASSLTGARNNSPLHF,TGTGCCAGCAGCTTGACAGGGGCTCGCAATAATTCACCCCTCCACTTT
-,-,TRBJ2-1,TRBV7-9,CASSLGGSYNEQFF,TGTGCCAGCAGCTTAGGGGGCAGCTACAATGAGCAGTTCTTC
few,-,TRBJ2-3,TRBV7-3,CASSLTGPDTQYF,TGTGCCAGCAGCTTAACGGGGCCAGATACGCAGTATTTT
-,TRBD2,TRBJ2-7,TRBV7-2,CASSLELAGPRNEQYF,TGTGCCAGCAGCTTAGAACTAGCGGGGCCGAGGAACGAGCAGTACTTC
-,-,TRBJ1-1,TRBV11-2,CASSLGGGYDTEAFF,TGTGCCAGCAGCTTAGGTGGGGGGTATGACACTGAAGCTTTCTTT
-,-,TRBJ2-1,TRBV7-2,CASSLASQGPSYNEQFF,TGTGCCAGCAGCTTAGCTTCTCAGGGGCCTTCCTACAATGAGCAGTTCTTC
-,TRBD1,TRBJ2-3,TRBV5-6,CASSSGQGAADTQYF,TGTGCCAGCAGCTCCGGACAGGGGGCAGCCGATACGCAGTATTTT
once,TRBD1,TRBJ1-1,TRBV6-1,CASSEYRGNTEAFF,TGTGCCAGCAGTGAATACAGGGGAAACACTGAAGCTTTCTTT
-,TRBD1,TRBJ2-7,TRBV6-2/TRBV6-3,CASSYPTQGVANYEQYF,TGTGCCAGCAGTTACCCTACTCAGGGGGTGGCCAACTACGAGCAGTACTTC
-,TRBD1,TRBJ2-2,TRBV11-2,CASGDWTGLQSTPGELFF,TGTGCCAGCGGAGATTGGACAGGCCTTCAATCGACACCCGGGGAGCTGTTTTTT
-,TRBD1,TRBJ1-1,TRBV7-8,CASRGDRGGEAFF,TGTGCCAGCAGAGGTGACAGGGGTGGTGAAGCTTTCTTT
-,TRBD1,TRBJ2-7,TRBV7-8,CASSLVIVQGAYEQYF,TGTGCCAGCAGCTTAGTGATTGTTCAGGGGGCCTACGAGCAGTACTTC
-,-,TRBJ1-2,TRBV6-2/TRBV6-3,CASSETENYGYTF,TGTGCCAGCAGTGAGACGGAGAACTATGGCTACACCTTC
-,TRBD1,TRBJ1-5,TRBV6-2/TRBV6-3,CASSGQGDFQPQHF,TGTGCCAGCAGCGGACAGGGCGATTTTCAGCCCCAGCATTTT
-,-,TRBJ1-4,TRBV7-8,CASSPRAEKLFF,TGTGCCAGCAGCCCCCGCGCCGAAAAACTGTTTTTT
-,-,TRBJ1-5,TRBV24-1,CATSDPRGGNQPQHF,TGTGCCACCAGTGATCCCAGGGGTGGCAATCAGCCCCAGCATTTT